Following are 3 T cell receptor beta chains from one sample sequenced in a study of CD8+CD57+ T cells in acquired aplastic anemia. All sequencing subjects had displayed CD8+CD57+ cell expansion on flow cytometry. TCR beta VDJ and CDR3 profiles were obtained from a genomic DNA template. MiXCR, applied by TCRdb to the reads, yields one record per CDR3 protein. The sample carries around 150,000 distinct CDR3 sequences, 45% to 55% recorded once. Source material: sorted CD4+, CD8+, or CD8+CD57+ T cells (not recorded which) from PBMCs. Receptor source: a human donor with aplastic anemia.

CDR3 nucleotides: TGTGCCATCAGGGGACTAGTAGGCAATGAGCAGTTCTTC. This sequence encodes CAIRGLVGNEQFF. The chain is built from TRBV10-3 and TRBJ2-1, with 8 positions matching TRBD2. The CDR3 contains 13 residues. The germline gives CDR1 ENHRY, CDR2 SYGVKD. V was pared by 6 bases and J by 6 bases, with 4 bases of the junction left unmatched.

Concerning this clonotype itself: Mismatch with germline at one junction end may stem from a read error. V gene TRBV12-3 or TRBV12-4 combines with J gene TRBJ1-1; TRBD1 aligns across 8 bases. The CDR3 totals 15 residues. The CDR3: CASSPGTGLSTDAFF. The DNA for the CDR3 is TGTGCCAGCAGTCCCGGGACAGGTTTGAGCACTGATGCTTTCTTT.

The gene calls are TRBV30 and TRBJ1-1; 8 bases fit TRBD1. The CDR3 consists of 13 residues. The germline gives CDR1 GTSNPN, CDR2 SVGIG (reference sequence). V lost 3 bases to trimming and J lost 5 bases; unmatched junction nucleotides: 5. CDR3 DNA: TGTGCCTGGAGCTTACAGGGGGGGACTGAAGCTTTCTTT. Residues: CAWSLQGGTEAFF.